Below, one T cell receptor beta chain is given with its context. CD25-based Treg depletion was applied to purified naive CD4+ T cells. Germline loops: CDR1 SGHRS, CDR2 YFSETQ. CDR3 length: 14 amino acids. V dropped 5 bases and J dropped 1 base, with 11 bases sitting between them. After constant-region reverse-primer amplification, full-length variable regions underwent semi-nested PCR with Nested Universal Primer A. TCRdb used MiXCR to reprocess the 5' RACE reads, holding one entry per CDR3 protein. The repertoire has tens of thousands of distinct CDR3 sequences, more than 15% of them found once; the top ten carry 2% to 2.5%.

Material for sequencing was naive CD4+ T cells sorted from blood. As for subset: naive CD4+ T cells, CD4+CD45RA+CD25-. The chain couples TRBV5-1 to TRBJ2-3; D is tentatively TRBD1 or TRBD2 (5 bases each). The TCR sequence derives from a female donor with breast cancer. This CDR3 reads CASRPGPRTDTQYF. The CDR3 coding sequence is TGCGCCAGCAGACCGGGACCCCGCACAGATACGCAGTATTTT. Drawing the rest from reference TRBV5-1 and TRBJ2-3, the complete variable domain is KAGVTQTPRYLIKTRGQQVTLSCSPISGHRSVSWYQQTPGQGLQFLFEYFSETQRNKGNFPGRFSGRQFSNSRSEMNVSTLELGDSALYLCASRPGPRTDTQYFGPGTRLTVL.